This T cell receptor beta chain was captured in a study of shared clonotypes between healthy human individuals. V dropped 5 bases and J dropped 3 bases, with 13 bases sitting between them. There are 14 residues in the CDR3. From germline, CDR1 is SEHNR and CDR2 FQNEAQ (reference sequence). TCRdb keeps only in-frame clones here, not all; method: immunoSEQ multiplex PCR. The sample yields about 1 million clones, 65% to 80% seen once. Input material: memory CD4+ T cells sorted from blood. Specified subset: CD45RA-negative fraction. This clonotype originated in a man in his late teens or twenties in good health. The chain couples TRBV7-9 to TRBJ1-1; D remains ambiguous. In DNA, the CDR3 is TGTGCCAGCAGCCGAGACACGTTGGACACTGAAGCTTTCTTT. It codes for CASSRDTLDTEAFF.